The rows below give T cell receptor beta chains drawn from one sample of a study of tumour-infiltrating T cells in Burkitt lymphoma. Method: immunoSEQ multiplex PCR; TCRdb's copy keeps in-frame clones and lacks some. The table includes 1,000 to 1,500 clones, approximately 12% detected once. Sequencing was carried out using tumor tissue. These receptors all stem from a human donor with Burkitt lymphoma. The CDR3 runs from the conserved cysteine through the conserved F or W. Fields, in order: J gene, V gene, clone size, D gene, CDR3 DNA, CDR3 protein. D genes are given only for firm matches. Clone size is shown for a subset of rows, as once, few, many or a class of expanded clone.

TRBJ1-2 TRBV6-1 few . TGTGCCAGCAGTGAACTCCCAGGGACCCTCTATGGCTACACCTTC CASSELPGTLYGYTF
TRBJ1-1 TRBV27 few TRBD1 TGTGCCAGCAGTTTGAGGACAGGGTTCACTGAAGCTTTCTTT CASSLRTGFTEAFF
TRBJ1-2 TRBV12-5 few TRBD1 TGTGCTAGTGGCCTGGACAGGGCCATCTATGGCTACACCTTC CASGLDRAIYGYTF
TRBJ1-2 TRBV9 . TRBD1 TGTGCCAGCAGCCTGGACAGGGGGCGGAGAAACTATGGCTACACCTTC CASSLDRGRRNYGYTF
TRBJ1-6 TRBV9 large TRBD1 TGTGCCAGCAGCTCAGGATCCGGGACAGGAAATTCACCCCTCCACTTT CASSSGSGTGNSPLHF
TRBJ2-5 TRBV9 . TRBD1 TGTGCCAGCAGCGTAGCGGCAGGGACAGGGGAGACCCAGTACTTC CASSVAAGTGETQYF
TRBJ2-4 TRBV7-6 . . TGTGCCAGCAGCTTAGGAGGGAACATTCAGTACTTC CASSLGGNIQYF
TRBJ2-1 TRBV9 few . TGTGCCAGCAGCGTAGGGGTAGGGGTAAATGAGCAGTTCTTC CASSVGVGVNEQFF
TRBJ2-7 TRBV6-1 few . TGTGCCAGCAGTGAAGGACCCGACAGCTCCTACGAGCAGTACTTC CASSEGPDSSYEQYF
TRBJ2-7 TRBV7-9 few TRBD1 TGTGCCAGCAGCCGAGAGGACAGGGACTACGAGCAGTACTTC CASSREDRDYEQYF
TRBJ1-2 TRBV4-1 . TRBD1 TGCGCCAGCAGCCAAGGGACAGGACGCACCTTC CASSQGTGRTF
TRBJ1-1 TRBV6-5 few TRBD1 TGTGCCAGCAGAACCGGGACAGGGGTGCTCACTGAAGCTTTCTTT CASRTGTGVLTEAFF
TRBJ2-1 TRBV6-5 . . TGTGCCAGCAGTTACCGTAGGACGGGGGGCAGTGAGCAGTTCTTC CASSYRRTGGSEQFF
TRBJ1-1 TRBV4-1 few TRBD1 TGCGCCAGCAGCGACAGACAGGGGAACACTGAAGCTTTCTTT CASSDRQGNTEAFF
TRBJ2-1 TRBV5-1 large TRBD2 TGCGCCAGCAGCTTGGCTGGCGGGAGCTGGGATGAGCAGTTCTTC CASSLAGGSWDEQFF
TRBJ2-3 TRBV4-2 few . TGTGCCAGCAGCCAAGTCGTTGACCACCCGGGCCCAGATACGCAGTATTTT CASSQVVDHPGPDTQYF
TRBJ2-1 TRBV7-9 . . TGTGCCATCCAGAATGAGCAGTTCTTC CAIQNEQFF
TRBJ2-1 TRBV27 . . TGTGTCAGCAGTTTAGACCCCACCTCCTACAATGAGCAGTTCTTC CVSSLDPTSYNEQFF
TRBJ1-2 TRBV2 few . TGTGCCAGCAGTGTCAAGACATCGTTGACCCTGGCTAACACCTTC CASSVKTSLTLANTF
TRBJ2-5 TRBV10-2 . TRBD2 TGCGCCAGCAGTCTGGCGGGGGGCGTATTAGAGACCCAGTACTTC CASSLAGGVLETQYF
TRBJ2-6 TRBV9 . . TGTGCCAGCAGCACCGGCCCTGGGGCCAACGTCCTGACTTTC CASSTGPGANVLTF
TRBJ2-2 TRBV27 . TRBD2 TGTGCCAGCAGACTTAGCGGGGGTCTTGCCGGGGAGCTGTTTTTT CASRLSGGLAGELFF
TRBJ2-3 TRBV10-2 few . TGCGCCAGCAAGCTTAGTATCTATATCACAGATACGCAGTATTTT CASKLSIYITDTQYF
TRBJ1-5 TRBV11-2 few TRBD1 TGTGCCAGCAGCAAGGGACAGGGGATGAACAATCAGCCCCAGCATTTT CASSKGQGMNNQPQHF
TRBJ1-3 TRBV30 . . TGTGCCTGGAGTGTTGGGGTCTCTGGAAACACCATATATTTT CAWSVGVSGNTIYF
TRBJ2-1 TRBV4-1 few . TGCGCCAGCAGCTACCCCGGGGGGCCTGAGCAGTTCTTC CASSYPGGPEQFF
TRBJ1-4 TRBV5-1 few . TGCGCCAGCAGCCCGAGTCTGGGGGTCCTTACTAATGAAAAACTGTTTTTT CASSPSLGVLTNEKLFF
TRBJ2-7 TRBV11-2 few TRBD1 TGTGCCAGCAGCTTCGGACAGGGGCGGTACGAGCAGTACTTC CASSFGQGRYEQYF
TRBJ2-7 TRBV7-2 . . TGTGCCAGCAGCTTATCATTGGGAATCTACGAGCAGTACTTC CASSLSLGIYEQYF
TRBJ2-6 TRBV4-3 few . TGCGCCAGCAGCGCTGGGGCCACTGGGGCCAACGTCCTGACTTTC CASSAGATGANVLTF
TRBJ1-1 TRBV5-5 large . TGTGCCAGCAGCTACAATTCGGGACCGATTGAAGCTTTCTTT CASSYNSGPIEAFF
TRBJ2-1 TRBV19 . TRBD1 TGTGCCAGTAAAGGGAGGACAGGGGGCTACAATGAGCAGTTCTTC CASKGRTGGYNEQFF
TRBJ2-3 TRBV4-1 . . TGCGCCAGCAGCCAAGTTCTTCCGGGAAATCAGCCCCAGTATTTT CASSQVLPGNQPQYF
TRBJ2-1 TRBV30 . . TGTGCCTGGAGTCGATTCGATATAGCGGTGAGCTCCTACAATGAGCAGTTCTTC CAWSRFDIAVSSYNEQFF
TRBJ1-2 TRBV5-4 few . TGTGCCAGCAGCTCCAAGGATGACTATGGCTACACCTTC CASSSKDDYGYTF
TRBJ2-1 TRBV9 . TRBD2 TGTGCCAGCAGCCAGGGGCGGGGGGGTTACAATGAGCAGTTCTTC CASSQGRGGYNEQFF
TRBJ2-7 TRBV4-1 few . TGCGCCAGCAGCCAAGGAATCGTGACCTACGAGCAGTACTTC CASSQGIVTYEQYF
TRBJ1-3 TRBV7-2 few . TGTGCCAGCAGCCTCAACAGGATCTCTGGAAACACCATATATTTT CASSLNRISGNTIYF
TRBJ1-5 TRBV6-5 . . TGTGCCAGCAGTGTACGAGAATATAGCAATCAGCCCCAGCATTTT CASSVREYSNQPQHF
TRBJ1-3 TRBV7-9 few . TGTGCCAGCAGCTTAATGGTCAGGGGAGGAAACACCATATATTTT CASSLMVRGGNTIYF
TRBJ2-3 TRBV29-1 few TRBD1 TGCAGCGGCACGTTAAGGGACAGCTCTAGCACAGATACGCAGTATTTT CSGTLRDSSSTDTQYF
TRBJ1-1 TRBV6-5 few . TGTGCCAGCAGCATTGGGGCTGAAGCTTTCTTT CASSIGAEAFF
TRBJ2-1 TRBV11-2 large TRBD2 TGTGCCAGCAGCGCGGGACTAGCCGAGCAGTTCTTC CASSAGLAEQFF
TRBJ2-1 TRBV6-6 . . TGTGCCAGCAGTTACAGTAATGAGCAGTTCTTC CASSYSNEQFF
TRBJ2-2 TRBV4-3 . . TGCGCCAGCAGCACGGGGTCGGGCACCGGGGAGCTGTTTTTT CASSTGSGTGELFF
TRBJ1-3 TRBV7-9 . . TGTGCCAGCAGCTTAGTCCAGGCCCTATCTGGAAACACCATATATTTT CASSLVQALSGNTIYF
TRBJ2-2 TRBV4-1 . . TGCGCCAGCAGCCAAGTTAGACTAGTTGGTAGCGGGGAGCTGTTTTTT CASSQVRLVGSGELFF
TRBJ1-6 TRBV27 large . TGTGCCAGCAGTTTAGGGAATTCACCCCTCCACTTT CASSLGNSPLHF
TRBJ2-7 TRBV29-1 . . TGCAGCGTTGATGATGGGGATCGCGAGCAGTACTTC CSVDDGDREQYF
TRBJ2-5 TRBV15 . . TGTGCCACCAGCTTGACAGCGTACCAAGAGACCCAGTACTTC CATSLTAYQETQYF
TRBJ2-1 TRBV6-5 . . TGTGCCAGCAGCCCGGGGGCTACGTCCTACAATGAGCAGTTCTTC CASSPGATSYNEQFF
TRBJ2-7 TRBV27 few . TGTGCCAGCAGTTGGAGCAGGGTTAACGAGCAGTACTTC CASSWSRVNEQYF
TRBJ2-3 TRBV9 few . TGTGCCAGCAGCGGGGTAAAAAGCACAGATACGCAGTATTTT CASSGVKSTDTQYF
TRBJ1-5 TRBV13 . . TGTGCCAGCAGCTACGGGGGGAATCAGCCCCAGCATTTT CASSYGGNQPQHF
TRBJ2-7 TRBV25-1 few TRBD2 TGTGCCAGCAGGGGACTAGTCTCCTACGAGCAGTACTTC CASRGLVSYEQYF
TRBJ1-2 TRBV15 . . TGTGCCACCAGCACGGTCCCCCACTATGGCTACACCTTC CATSTVPHYGYTF
TRBJ2-1 TRBV2 . . TGTGCCAGCACAACTGACTACAATGAGCAGTTCTTC CASTTDYNEQFF
TRBJ2-2 TRBV5-1 . TRBD1 TGCGCCAGCAGCGTGAGGACAGGGACGAACACCGGGGAGCTGTTTTTT CASSVRTGTNTGELFF
TRBJ2-1 TRBV2 . TRBD1 TGTGCCAGCCGACAGGGGGCGAATGAGCAGTTCTTC CASRQGANEQFF